The 6 T cell receptor beta chains below all came from one sample that was sequenced in a study of shared clonotypes between healthy human individuals. Profiled with immunoSEQ multiplex PCR; TCRdb holds only in-frame clones, not every one. The sample carries 1,400,000 or so clones, about 98.5% recorded once. Sequenced material: naive CD4+ T cells sorted from blood. Sample subset: CD45RA+ positively selected. Receptors originate from a young man in good health.

The chain joins TRBV7-9 to TRBJ2-6, with D tentatively TRBD2 (6 bases). The CDR3 covers 17 residues. The V gene lost 5 bases and the J gene lost 0 bases, with 14 bases spanning the gap. Germline values: CDR1 SEHNR, CDR2 FQNEAQ (reference sequence). The CDR3 here is CASSPRGSTSGANVLTF. The DNA of the CDR3 is TGTGCCAGCAGCCCCCGGGGGAGTACCTCTGGGGCCAACGTCCTGACTTTC.

The V gene is TRBV5-1, the J gene TRBJ2-1; TRBD1 is a possible D gene (8 bases). CDR3 length: 14 amino acids. The germline V gene encodes CDR1 SGHRS and CDR2 YFSETQ. V lost 5 bases and J 5 bases, leaving 14 bases between the germline ends. DNA of the CDR3: TGCGCCAGCAGAAACAGGGGGGGTAACAATGAGCAGTTCTTC. Protein product: CASRNRGGNNEQFF.

The genes are TRBV10-3 and TRBJ2-1; D unresolved. The CDR3 has 11 amino acids. Germline V gives CDR1 ENHRY, CDR2 SYGVKD. V was pared by 0 bases and J by 8 bases, with 2 bases between. The CDR3 region is CAISESDEQFF. The CDR3 nucleotides read TGTGCCATCAGTGAGTCCGATGAGCAGTTCTTC.

V and J are TRBV16 and TRBJ2-7; D not certain. The germline gives CDR1 KGHSY, CDR2 FQNENV. Trimming cost V 4 bases and J 0 bases, with 16 bases left between them. The CDR3 length is 16 residues. CDR3: CASSPMRFSSSYEQYF. CDR3 nucleotides: TGTGCCAGCAGCCCAATGCGGTTCTCCAGCTCCTACGAGCAGTACTTC.

This clone was counted a single time. The V and J genes are TRBV6-6 and TRBJ2-5; 10 bases are a match to TRBD2. CDR3 length: 14 amino acids. Trimming removed 2 bases from V and 7 bases from J; junction bases left unmatched: 4. CDR1 is MNHNY and CDR2 is SVGAGI in the germline V gene (reference sequence). DNA of the CDR3: TGTGCCAGCAGTTACCGACTAGCGGGTCGGACCCAGTACTTC. Its translation: CASSYRLAGRTQYF.

V gene TRBV28 combines with J gene TRBJ2-1, with 8 bases matching TRBD2. The CDR3 has 15 residues. With V trimmed by 5 bases and J by 8 bases, 11 bases remained unmatched. Per germline, CDR1 MDHEN and CDR2 SYDVKM. CDR3 residues: CASSTGTSPLDEQFF. Written as DNA, the CDR3 is TGTGCCAGCAGTACCGGGACTAGTCCTCTGGATGAGCAGTTCTTC. The whole variable domain, filled in from reference TRBV28 and TRBJ2-1, reads DVKVTQSSRYLVKRTGEKVFLECVQDMDHENMFWYRQDPGLGLRLIYFSYDVKMKEKGDIPEGYSVSREKKERFSLILESASTNQTSMYLCASSTGTSPLDEQFFGPGTRLTVL.